This TCR beta chain was found in a study of T cells in localized non-small cell lung cancer. Whole-study findings and limits: Tumor showed lower T cell clonality than uninvolved adjacent lung, where it was highest. Heterogeneity cannot be ruled out, as sequencing used one tumor region only. The appearance of a median approximately 57 of the top 100 tumor clones was seen in adjacent lung. Longer overall survival was associated with a higher density of T cells in the blood.

Measured with immunoSEQ multiplex PCR; TCRdb has only the in-frame clones, and not every one. Seen here are approximately 30,000 clones, roughly 86% observed once, and the top ten hold under 5.5%. This clone qualifies as medium-sized. Its antigen is as yet unknown. Germline V gene lookup returns CDR1 LNHDA and CDR2 SQIVND (reference sequence). CDR3 length: 14 amino acids. Deletions cut 3 bases from V and 0 bases from J, with 9 bases between. Sample: peripheral blood mononuclear cells, taken before any cancer treatment. The V call is TRBV19, the J call TRBJ2-7; D remains unclear. This receptor was taken from a woman aged 40 to 75 with stage III lung adenocarcinoma. The CDR3 DNA reads TGTGCCAGTAGTATCGGTTCAGACTCCTACGAGCAGTACTTC. It is translated as CASSIGSDSYEQYF. The full variable domain, completed using reference TRBV19 and TRBJ2-7, is DGGITQSPKYLFRKEGQNVTLSCEQNLNHDAMYWYRQDPGQGLRLIYYSQIVNDFQKGDIAEGYSVSREKKESFPLTVTSAQKNPTAFYLCASSIGSDSYEQYFGPGTRLTVT.